This entry features one T cell receptor (beta chain) sequence. Method: immunoSEQ multiplex PCR; TCRdb's copy keeps in-frame clones and lacks some. The sample holds around 62,000 clones, around nine tenths seen once. The CDR3 spans 16 residues. Germline V gene data show CDR1 as MNHEY and CDR2 as SMNVEV (reference sequence). After removal of 5 bases from V and 3 bases from J, the junction contained 9 bases not matched to a gene. This sample stems from a study of chemoradiotherapy in HPV16-positive cancers. This rearrangement joins TRBV27 to TRBJ2-3, with TRBD1 matching 9 bases. Sample: blood, taken from a patient who underwent chemoradiotherapy. This TCR was recovered from a human donor with HPV-associated anogenital cancer. The CDR3 region has the DNA TGTGCCAGCAGTGATGGACAGGGGAGTGTTACAGATACGCAGTATTTT. It yields the protein CASSDGQGSVTDTQYF.